This T cell receptor beta chain is from a study of shared clonotypes between healthy human individuals (dated by TCRdb to the early 2020s). The study in broad terms: A few men and two women, aged 18 to 49 years, made up the cohort. To estimate repertoire size and how much clonotypes are shared between individuals, the study performed deep sequencing of blood TCR repertoires from about five healthy adults. For each donor, three plates each were used for CD4 naive and CD4 memory, two plates were used for CD8 naive, and one plate was used for CD8 memory. Leukapheresis yielded between about 0.85 and 10 billion PBMCs per donor. To increase sequencing depth and limit assay-specific biases, TCR repertoire library preparation and sequencing were carried out by different laboratories using diverse techniques. Study-level results and caveats: Even with the large sequencing depth, rarefaction of the sorted-subset datasets indicated that sequencing was incomplete. Based on pairwise subsampling, the degree of clonotype sharing among donors was expected to be affected by sequencing depth. Naive subsets generally had larger estimated clonotype richness than memory subsets. Sampling was restricted to blood, and TCR repertoires in tissues likely differ from the TCR repertoires found in blood. The genetic and exposure-history diversity represented was limited by the small number of donors. Across a handful of donors, around 5% of naive CD4, roughly 3.5% of naive CD8, around 2.5% of memory CD4, and roughly 0.4% of memory CD8 clonotypes were shared. Compared with non-shared clonotypes, the clonotypes found in all four sorted-subset donors had higher generation probabilities.

Using the deep immunoSEQ assay, multiplex PCR amplified TCR CDR3 regions from genomic DNA. Extracted genomic DNA from each cell subset was distributed evenly across all wells of several immunoSEQ 96-well plates, and each plate was treated as a replicate. Each replicate PCR for sorted subsets received about 0.2 ug genomic DNA, equal to 28,000 or so T cell genomes. Purified libraries were measured with a Qubit 3.0 fluorometer, size-checked on a Bioanalyzer 2100, and measured again with the KAPA Library Quantification kit. Every immunoSEQ 96-well plate was sequenced on a separate single-read 150-cycle Illumina NextSeq 550 flow cell. Per the original workflow: Because the immunoSEQ output included only junctional sequences and no quality scores, the filtering could not be the same as the filtering used for full-length reads. Sequences were annotated with PyIR, a Python wrapper for IgBLAST v1.9, and V/J genes and CDR3 were assigned using IMGT germline references. Any read was removed if the V/J assignment was weak (E-value above 1e-6), the CDR3 was missing, or the read contained stop codons, out-of-frame junctions, or ambiguous translated residues. V3J clonotypes were defined as sequences sharing an identical inferred V gene, J gene, and CDR3 amino acid sequence. To compute the percentage overlap between repertoires, the number of shared unique clonotypes was divided by the size of the smaller repertoire. Richness of each repertoire was evaluated using RTK rarefaction, the Chao1 estimator, and Recon v2.1 estimates of unobserved clonotypes. Generation probabilities were computed with OLGA for all TCRbeta clonotypes obtained by the gDNA method from several donors. As stored in TCRdb, this immuneACCESS dataset retains in-frame rearrangements with V and J assigned. A fraction of the clones does not appear; measured against another copy, unresolved V genes explain less than half of the discrepancy, and the remainder lacks a known reason. That table supplies the V and J calls and clone size; D and trimming were determined from the DNA. This sample holds roughly 1,500,000 clones; approximately 98% were observed only once. Around 0.45% of the sample belongs to the ten largest clones.

Reading from cysteine to phenylalanine, the CDR3 counts 16 amino acids. The CDR3 DNA has 48 bases and is translated from base 1. For this chain, trimming is 0 bases at the V end and 4 bases at the J end, and the number of junction bases without a gene match is 4. From a lookup of the germline V gene (reference sequence), CDR1 and CDR2 are PRHDT and FYEKMQ. Worth noting for this clone: Its cognate antigen has yet to be identified. Base qualities are not recorded, but no much larger clone differs from it by a single base.

Donors were healthy HIV-negative adults with no recently reported acute infections or vaccinations. Every donor was a Caucasian adult residing in Nashville, Tennessee, USA. CD4+ T cells were enriched by magnetic negative selection; naive cells were then positively selected on CD45RA, and the negative fraction formed the memory subset. Blood was collected by leukapheresis, and PBMCs were isolated by Ficoll-Histopaque density gradient centrifugation and then cryopreserved in liquid nitrogen vapor phase. Analytical flow cytometry was used to check the purity and quantity of each magnetically sorted T cell population. From each sorted fraction, genomic DNA was isolated and quantified by UV absorbance on a Nanodrop 2000c.

The source of this sequence is a man in his thirties or forties in good health. Input material: naive CD4+ T cells sorted from blood. The cell subset or site label, as the study defines it: CD45RA+ positively selected. Recombination linked TRBV13 to TRBJ2-7, and 12 bases in between align with TRBD2. The CDR3 amino acid sequence is: CASSLGGLAGRYEQYF. Here is the DNA: TGTGCCAGCAGCTTAGGTGGACTAGCGGGAAGATACGAGCAGTACTTC.